This entry features one T cell receptor (beta chain) sequence. The sample originates from a study of blood T cell repertoires in COVID-19. At the level of the study: Some COVID-19 samples were acute and others convalescent; all came from the United States, Italy and Spain. Sample material is recorded as cDNA or gDNA derived from T cells, B-cell-depleted T cells, or PBMCs.

Under the authors' procedure: Nucleated cell counts were estimated from reference gene primer amplification. Generated by immunoSEQ multiplex PCR, the TCRdb table keeps only in-frame clones and is missing some. V and J calls and clone size come straight from that table; D and trimming were deduced from the DNA. The data show approximately 170,000 clones, with roughly 87% seen just once and 1.5% to 2% held by the top ten. The J segment lost 6 bases and the V segment lost 6 bases, leaving 8 bases of the junction unmatched. This CDR3 comprises 15 residues. CDR1 is MDHEN and CDR2 is SYDVKM in the germline V gene.

The TCR originated in a young man who had recovered from COVID-19. The chain is built from TRBV28 and TRBJ2-2; 9 positions agree with TRBD2. The sequencing sample was made of peripheral blood. CDR3 sequence reads: CASRTHSGRSGELFF. The CDR3 coding sequence is TGTGCCAGCAGAACGCATAGCGGGAGATCCGGGGAGCTGTTTTTT. Full variable domain (outside the CDR3, taken from reference TRBV28 and TRBJ2-2): DVKVTQSSRYLVKRTGEKVFLECVQDMDHENMFWYRQDPGLGLRLIYFSYDVKMKEKGDIPEGYSVSREKKERFSLILESASTNQTSMYLCASRTHSGRSGELFFGEGSRLTVL.